This entry features one T cell receptor beta chain sequence. What it binds is unknown. The data were obtained in a study of OX40 agonist ivuxolimab in advanced cancers. General study points: At 0.1 to 3.0 mg/kg and by week 6, CD4+ and CD8+ T cells in the blood had expanded clonally. Compared with CD4+, CD8+ T cells on average had more expanded clones. Partial responders at 0.1-3.0 mg/kg had among the lowest clonal expansion.

The CDR3 runs to 12 residues. The germline CDR1 and CDR2 sequences are SGHVS and FNYEAQ. The J segment lost 10 bases and the V segment lost 4 bases, leaving 3 bases of the junction unmatched. TCRdb's copy holds only in-frame clones and misses some; the assay was immunoSEQ multiplex PCR. The sample has about 120,000 clones, around 87% seen once. Sampled blood was obtained at baseline, cycle 4 day 1, and cycle 7 day 1. The J gene is TRBJ2-1, the V gene TRBV7-6, with TRBD2 matching over 8 bases. Sample: CD4+ or CD8+ T cells sorted from blood, taken in a trial of the OX40 agonist ivuxolimab. This receptor was taken from an adult with an advanced solid tumor such as melanoma, head and neck, liver or kidney cancer. The CDR3 protein is CASSSGGREQFF. The CDR3 region has the DNA TGTGCCAGCAGCTCGGGGGGGCGGGAGCAGTTCTTC.